This TCR beta chain was sequenced in a study of T cell responses to AZD1222 COVID-19 vaccine (dated by TCRdb to the early 2020s). Looking at the study overall: AZD1222 recipients with second doses at about 4 weeks or about 12 weeks were pooled, because spike-specific TCR depth and breadth did not differ between schedules. A total of 230 to 250 trial participants underwent TCR sequencing, of whom 200 to 220 had received two doses of AZD1222 and about 25 had received two doses of the MenACWY control vaccine. Trial participants were enrolled by age into subgroups of 18-55, 56-69 and 70-plus years, and roughly 150, 30 and 60 TCR-sequenced participants, respectively, were included in these subgroups.

What the research found in general, with its limitations: After two AZD1222 doses, spike-specific TCR breadth and depth were significantly higher than at day 0 and than in MenACWY recipients. Participants were mostly white British, with more females than males. The authors suggested clonal diversity may have been underestimated. In the small 56-69-year group, the increase in depth fell short of significance, most likely because of low power. The whole spike protein was spanned by vaccine-associated CD4 TCRs, and dominant responses were seen in regions 160-218 and 743-854. Epitopes outside the regions mutated in the B.1.351 and B.1.1.7 variants were reportedly recognized by nearly half of the unique spike-specific TCRs. Conclusions about previously exposed vaccinees were limited because only a handful of AZD1222 recipients were SARS-CoV-2 seropositive at baseline. Because no day 14 peak-response samples were available, the repertoires could be characterized only after the peak T cell response.

The CDR3 regions of human TCRbeta chains were analyzed by immunosequencing. As for the original processing: Repertoire TCRs were matched against a reference library of SARS-CoV-2-specific TCRs generated with the MIRA antigen-specificity platform. Breadth was defined as the fraction of unique TCRs that were SARS-CoV-2-associated, and depth was defined as the fraction of total T cells that were SARS-CoV-2-associated. Using the MIRA data, every spike-specific TCR was mapped to the spike region that the TCR reacted to and assigned to either a CD4 or a CD8 class. Log10-transformed breadth and depth values were compared by one-way ANOVA with Sidak's multiple comparisons tests. TCRdb holds this immuneACCESS table with in-frame rearrangements only. Some clones are missing; in checked studies, unresolved V genes explain under half, and the rest has no known cause. The V and J calls and clone size were taken over from that table, and D and trimming were inferred from the DNA. Within this sample are fewer than 200,000 clones, with 70% to 90% of them counted one time only. Approximately 1.8% of the sample is taken by the ten largest.

CDR1 and CDR2, looked up from the germline V gene, are SGDLS and YYNGEE. Trimmed from V: 0 bases; trimmed from J: 1 base; junction bases lacking a gene match: 5. The CDR3 runs 17 amino acids, cysteine and phenylalanine included. The sequence is cut down to CDR3 DNA, 51 bases in frame from base 1. On this clone itself: Its antigen is not yet known. No base-level quality is on record; no much larger clone is a single base apart.

The time point label of this sample denotes: baseline before first vaccination. Vaccinee samples were obtained from the UK trials COV001 and COV002, which included a single-blind randomized controlled phase 2/3 trial of AZD1222 (ChAdOx1 nCoV-19) in healthy adults. Trial participant PBMC samples were collected at day 0 and day 28 after the second dose for TCRbeta chain sequencing. The sample consisted of peripheral blood, taken on day 0 of AZD1222 vaccination. The sequence is built from TRBV9 and TRBJ2-2, with TRBD2 identical over 8 junction bases. This TCR derives from an adult in good health. The CDR3 is CASSVGVLAGNTGELFF. The DNA sequence is given as TGTGCCAGCAGCGTAGGGGTTCTAGCGGGGAACACCGGGGAGCTGTTTTTT.